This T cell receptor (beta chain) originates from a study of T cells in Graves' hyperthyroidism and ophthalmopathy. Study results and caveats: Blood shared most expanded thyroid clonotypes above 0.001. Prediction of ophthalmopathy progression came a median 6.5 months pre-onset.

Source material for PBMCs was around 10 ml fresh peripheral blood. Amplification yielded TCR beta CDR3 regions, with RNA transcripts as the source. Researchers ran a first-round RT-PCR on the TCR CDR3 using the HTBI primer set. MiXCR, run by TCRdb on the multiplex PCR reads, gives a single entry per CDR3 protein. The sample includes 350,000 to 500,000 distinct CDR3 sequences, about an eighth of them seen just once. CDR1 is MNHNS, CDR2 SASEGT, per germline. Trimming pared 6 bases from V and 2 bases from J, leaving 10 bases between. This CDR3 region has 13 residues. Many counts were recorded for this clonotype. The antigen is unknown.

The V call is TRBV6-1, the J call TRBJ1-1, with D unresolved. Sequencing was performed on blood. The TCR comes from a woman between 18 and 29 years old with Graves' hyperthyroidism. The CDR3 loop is CASRRTGNTEAFF. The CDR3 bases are TGTGCCAGCAGACGGACCGGCAACACTGAAGCTTTCTTT.